This record covers a single T cell receptor (beta chain). Its matching antigen is unknown. The CDR3 has 13 amino acids. Looked up from germline, CDR1 is SQVTM and CDR2 is ANQGSEA. The V end lost 6 bases, the J end lost 2 bases, and 13 bases lay between the germline ends. The source of the sample is a study of CD8+ T cells in alopecia areata. Study conclusions and caveats: Tofacitinib yielded significantly lower scalp clonality and fewer expanded CD8+ clones among the top 100. Compared with normal scalp, lesional scalp had higher clonality and more expanded CD8+ clones.

As for treatment: oral pan-JAK inhibitor, 5-10 mg twice daily. Alopecia areata patients gave lesional scalp punch biopsies and peripheral blood samples. Sequencing templates came from extracted RNA that was reverse transcribed into cDNA. Sequencing used immunoSEQ multiplex PCR; TCRdb keeps in-frame clones, though not all of them. The repertoire holds approximately 160,000 clones, 55% to 75% seen once, with 12% to 15% in the top ten. The V call is TRBV29-1, the J call TRBJ1-1; D is ambiguous. The receptor's source is a human donor with alopecia areata. The sequences come from CD4+ T cells sorted from blood, collected at week 24, from a patient treated with tofacitinib. CDR3 sequence: CSVPTPVNTEAFF. Here the CDR3 DNA reads TGCAGCGTCCCAACCCCAGTCAACACTGAAGCTTTCTTT.